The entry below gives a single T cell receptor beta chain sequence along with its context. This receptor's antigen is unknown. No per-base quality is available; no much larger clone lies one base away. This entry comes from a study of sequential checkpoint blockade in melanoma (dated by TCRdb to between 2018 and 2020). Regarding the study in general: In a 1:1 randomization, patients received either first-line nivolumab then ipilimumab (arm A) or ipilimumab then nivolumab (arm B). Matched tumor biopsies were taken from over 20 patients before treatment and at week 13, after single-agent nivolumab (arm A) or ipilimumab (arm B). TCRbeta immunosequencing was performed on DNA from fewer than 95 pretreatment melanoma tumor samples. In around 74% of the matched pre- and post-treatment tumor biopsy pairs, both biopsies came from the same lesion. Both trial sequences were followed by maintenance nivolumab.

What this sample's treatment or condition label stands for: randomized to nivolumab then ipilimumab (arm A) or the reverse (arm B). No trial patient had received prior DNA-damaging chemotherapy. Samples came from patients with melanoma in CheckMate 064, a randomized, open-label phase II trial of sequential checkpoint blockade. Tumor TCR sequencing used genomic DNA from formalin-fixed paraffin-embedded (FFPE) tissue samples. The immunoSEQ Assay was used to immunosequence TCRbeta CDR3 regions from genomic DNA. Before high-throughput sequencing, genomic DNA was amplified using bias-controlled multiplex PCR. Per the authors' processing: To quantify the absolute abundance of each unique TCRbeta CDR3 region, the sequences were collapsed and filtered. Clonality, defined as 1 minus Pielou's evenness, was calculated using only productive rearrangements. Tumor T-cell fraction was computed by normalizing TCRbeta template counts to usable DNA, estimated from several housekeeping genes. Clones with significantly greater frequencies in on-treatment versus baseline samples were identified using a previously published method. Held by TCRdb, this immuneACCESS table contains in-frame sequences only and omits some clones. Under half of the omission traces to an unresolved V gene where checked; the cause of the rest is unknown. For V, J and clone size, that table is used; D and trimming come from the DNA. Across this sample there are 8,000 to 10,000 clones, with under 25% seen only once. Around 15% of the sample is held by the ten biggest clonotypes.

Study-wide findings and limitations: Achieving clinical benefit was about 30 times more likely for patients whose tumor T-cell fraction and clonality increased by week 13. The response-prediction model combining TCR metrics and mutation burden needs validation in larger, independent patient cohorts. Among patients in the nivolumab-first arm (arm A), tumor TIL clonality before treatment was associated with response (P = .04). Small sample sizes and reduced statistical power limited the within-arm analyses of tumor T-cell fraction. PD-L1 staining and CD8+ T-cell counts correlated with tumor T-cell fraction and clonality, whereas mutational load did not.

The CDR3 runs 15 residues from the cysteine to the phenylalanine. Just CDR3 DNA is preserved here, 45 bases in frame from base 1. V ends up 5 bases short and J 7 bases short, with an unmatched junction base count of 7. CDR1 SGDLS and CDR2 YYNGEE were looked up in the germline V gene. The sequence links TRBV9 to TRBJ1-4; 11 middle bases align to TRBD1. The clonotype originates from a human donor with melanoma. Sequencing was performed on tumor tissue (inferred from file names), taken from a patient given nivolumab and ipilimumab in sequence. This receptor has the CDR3 CASSGQGAQSEKLFF. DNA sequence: TGTGCCAGCAGTGGACAGGGGGCGCAGAGTGAAAAACTGTTTTTT.